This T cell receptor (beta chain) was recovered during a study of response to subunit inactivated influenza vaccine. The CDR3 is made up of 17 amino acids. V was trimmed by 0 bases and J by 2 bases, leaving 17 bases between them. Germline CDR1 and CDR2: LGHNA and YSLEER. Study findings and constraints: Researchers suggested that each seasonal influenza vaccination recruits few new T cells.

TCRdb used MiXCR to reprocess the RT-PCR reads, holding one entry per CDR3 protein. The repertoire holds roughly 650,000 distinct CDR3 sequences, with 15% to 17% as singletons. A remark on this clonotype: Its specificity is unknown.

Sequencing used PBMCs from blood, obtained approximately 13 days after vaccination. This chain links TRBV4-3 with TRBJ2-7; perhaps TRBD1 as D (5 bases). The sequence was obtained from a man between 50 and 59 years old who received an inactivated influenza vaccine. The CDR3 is CASSQDGLRTNTYEQYF. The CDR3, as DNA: TGCGCCAGCAGCCAAGATGGTCTCCGGACAAATACCTACGAGCAGTACTTC.